The next 29 T cell receptor beta chains were all read from a single sample in a study of CD8 T cell repertoires and HIV-1 epitope variants. No antigen is known for these receptors. Sequencing was performed with immunoSEQ multiplex PCR; in TCRdb, only in-frame clones are kept and a portion is missing. This repertoire shows about 5,300 clones, about 63% found once; its top ten account for around two fifths. The material sequenced was cultured CD8+ T cells derived from PBMCs. The source is a male donor with HIV.

This clone was counted a few times. The V call is TRBV5-1, the J call TRBJ2-1, with D unresolved. In germline, CDR1 is SGHRS, CDR2 YFSETQ. Trimming cost V 1 base and J 5 bases, with 10 bases left between them. The CDR3 contains 14 residues. CDR3 region: CASSLWAEHNEQFF. In DNA form, the CDR3 reads TGCGCCAGCAGCTTGTGGGCGGAGCACAATGAGCAGTTCTTC. Drawing the rest from reference TRBV5-1 and TRBJ2-1, the complete variable domain is KAGVTQTPRYLIKTRGQQVTLSCSPISGHRSVSWYQQTPGQGLQFLFEYFSETQRNKGNFPGRFSGRQFSNSRSEMNVSTLELGDSALYLCASSLWAEHNEQFFGPGTRLTVL.

The chain recombines TRBV7-3 with TRBJ1-1, with unresolved D. Trimming cost V 4 bases and J 6 bases, with 6 bases left between them. The CDR3 totals 11 residues. Germline V gene data show CDR1 as SGHTA and CDR2 as FQGTGA. CDR3 in DNA: TGTGCCAGCAGCTCCGGGTCTGAAGCTTTCTTT. This translates into CASSSGSEAFF.

The rearrangement joins TRBV21-1 to TRBJ2-3; the D call of TRBD1 is as the table states it, not checked on the DNA. TRBV21-1 is termed a pseudogene. This CDR3 region has 14 residues. The CDR3 loop reads CASNLVGGVGTQYF. CDR3 DNA: TGTGCCAGCAACCTCGTAGGGGGTGTGGGAACGCAGTATTTT.

The rearrangement joins TRBV28 to TRBJ2-7; TRBD1 agrees at 7 bases. V was clipped by 5 bases and J by 7 bases; unmatched bases: 11. The CDR3 is made up of 14 amino acids. CDR1 MDHEN and CDR2 SYDVKM come from the germline V gene. The CDR3 DNA reads TGTGCCAGCAGTCCGCCTCGGGACAGTAGAGAGCAGTACTTC. It translates to CASSPPRDSREQYF.

The chain carries TRBV7-2 and TRBJ2-5; 8 bases line up with TRBD1. This CDR3 contains 14 residues. The V gene's germline CDR1 is SGHTA and CDR2 FQGNSA. V shed 3 bases, J shed 5 bases, and the junction held 5 bases outside the gene matches. In nucleotides, the CDR3 is TGTGCCAGCAGCTTCACAGGGGGTGAGGAGACCCAGTACTTC. This encodes CASSFTGGEETQYF.

The rearrangement joins TRBV7-6 to TRBJ2-1; D gene unclear. The CDR3 extends over 12 amino acids. Germline assignment: CDR1 SGHVS and CDR2 FNYEAQ. The V end lost 5 bases, the J end lost 5 bases, and 7 bases lay between the germline ends. This chain's CDR3 is CASSILDNEQFF. Written as DNA, the CDR3 is TGTGCCAGCAGCATACTCGACAATGAGCAGTTCTTC.

The rearrangement links TRBV15 to TRBJ2-3; D perhaps matches TRBD2 (5 bases). The CDR3 sequence is 12 residues long. Germline V lookup: CDR1 LNHNV, CDR2 YYDKDF (reference sequence). V lost 6 bases and J lost 7, with 11 bases in between. CDR3 DNA: TGTGCCACCAGGGGAGTTCAGTATACGCAGTATTTT. Amino acid sequence: CATRGVQYTQYF.

This clone was seen once. The V gene is TRBV28, the J gene TRBJ2-5; possibly TRBD2 for D (6 bases). The J call is uncertain, as TRBJ2-7 better fits the DNA end. The CDR3 contains 13 residues. CDR1 is MDHEN and CDR2 is SYDVKM in the germline V gene. The CDR3 nucleotides read TGTGCCAGCAGTTTGACTAGCTCCTACGAGCAGTACTTC. This encodes CASSLTSSYEQYF.

With respect to this clone: A junction end diverges from the germline sequence, so it may reflect a read error. V gene TRBV5-6 combines with J gene TRBJ1-1; no firm D call. Germline CDR1 reads SGHDT; CDR2 reads YYEEEE. This CDR3 contains 13 residues. CDR3 bases: TGTGCCAGCAGCTTGGAGTTGAACCCTGAAGCTTTCTTT. Its translation: CASSLELNPEAFF.

This chain joins TRBV19 and TRBJ2-1; 11 bases line up with TRBD2. The length of the CDR3 is 14 residues. Germline values: CDR1 LNHDA, CDR2 SQIVND (reference sequence). With V trimmed by 5 bases and J by 7 bases, 4 bases remained unmatched. The CDR3 loop is CASSVLAGDNEQFF. In DNA, the CDR3 is TGTGCCAGTAGTGTACTAGCGGGAGATAATGAGCAGTTCTTC. The variable domain in full, completed from reference TRBV19 and TRBJ2-1, reads DGGITQSPKYLFRKEGQNVTLSCEQNLNHDAMYWYRQDPGQGLRLIYYSQIVNDFQKGDIAEGYSVSREKKESFPLTVTSAQKNPTAFYLCASSVLAGDNEQFFGPGTRLTVL.

V usage is TRBV6-1 and J usage is TRBJ2-3; D is unclear. The V and J ends lost 1 base and 4 bases respectively, with 9 bases between them. CDR3 length: 14 residues. CDR1 MNHNS and CDR2 SASEGT come from the germline V gene. The CDR3 sequence: CASSEGRFSDTQYF. DNA for the CDR3: TGTGCCAGCAGTGAAGGGCGGTTTTCAGATACGCAGTATTTT.

The rearrangement uses TRBV27 and TRBJ2-3, with 14 bases lining up with TRBD2. Losses at the gene ends were 9 bases for V and 2 bases for J; bases not matched to a gene: 7. This CDR3 has 16 amino acids. In germline, CDR1 is MNHEY, CDR2 SMNVEV (reference sequence). CDR3 DNA: TGTGCCAGTCGGCCGGGACTAGCGGGGGTCACAGATACGCAGTATTTT. It is translated as CASRPGLAGVTDTQYF.

The CDR3 is CASSPVVLYQETQYF. The CDR3 coding sequence is TGTGCCAGCAGCCCTGTGGTCCTGTACCAAGAGACCCAGTACTTC. The chain links TRBV7-9 to TRBJ2-5; no definite D call. V lost 5 bases and J 0 bases, leaving 13 bases between the germline ends. This CDR3 contains 15 residues. Germline lookup yields CDR1 SEHNR and CDR2 FQNEAQ (reference sequence).

The CDR3 loop is CASSVAAVARYEQYF. The CDR3 coding sequence is TGTGCCAGCAGCGTAGCGGCGGTCGCCCGGTACGAGCAGTACTTC. J is TRBJ2-7 and V is TRBV27, with D possibly TRBD2 on 6 matching bases. Germline loops: CDR1 MNHEY, CDR2 SMNVEV (reference sequence). The CDR3 totals 15 residues. The V end was cut by 6 bases, the J end by 4 bases, with 19 bases between.

The rearrangement links TRBV7-2 to TRBJ2-5; D is perhaps TRBD1 or TRBD2 (5 bases each). V shed 5 bases and J shed 4 bases, with 17 bases lying between them. This CDR3 region has 15 residues. Germline CDR1 reads SGHTA; CDR2 reads FQGNSA. The CDR3 region has the DNA TGTGCCAGCAGCAGGGACCTCTGGCGGGTAGAGACCCAGTACTTC. Protein sequence: CASSRDLWRVETQYF.

This clone occurred a few times. The CDR3 spells CASSGQGWNGYTF. The DNA of the CDR3 is TGTGCCAGCAGCGGACAGGGGTGGAATGGCTACACCTTC. This chain joins TRBV7-6 and TRBJ1-2; 9 bases map to TRBD1. This CDR3 is built from 13 residues. The V and J ends lost 5 bases and 6 bases, in that order; junction bases with no gene match: 4. The germline V gene encodes CDR1 SGHVS and CDR2 FNYEAQ.

This clone is judged medium-sized. This chain links TRBV27 with TRBJ2-7; 11 nucleotides match TRBD2. Germline loops: CDR1 MNHEY, CDR2 SMNVEV (reference sequence). The ends lost 5 bases at V and 6 bases at J; junction bases unmatched: 6. The CDR3 sequence is 14 residues long. CDR3 amino acids: CASSLIAGGPEQYF. The CDR3 bases are TGTGCCAGCAGTCTCATAGCGGGAGGGCCCGAGCAGTACTTC.

The chain combines TRBV5-8 with TRBJ1-3; no clear D gene. Germline values: CDR1 SGHTS, CDR2 YDEGEE. This CDR3 is built from 13 residues. In nucleotides, the CDR3 is TGTGGAGGGCGGCTGCCGGGAAGGAACACCATATATTTT. Protein: CGGRLPGRNTIYF. Together with reference TRBV5-8 and TRBJ1-3, the CDR3 gives the full variable domain: EAGVTQSPTHLIKTRGQQATLRCSPISGHTSVYWYQQALGLGLQFLLWYDEGEERNRGNFPPRFSGRQFPNYSSELNVNALELEDSALYLCGGRLPGRNTIYFGEGSWLTVV.

This clone has more than one count but fewer than ten. V usage is TRBV9 and J usage is TRBJ2-7; D possibly corresponds to TRBD2 (5 bases). The CDR3 runs 15 residues. Germline V CDR1 and CDR2: SGDLS, YYNGEE. The ends were cut back, 3 bases at V and 2 bases at J, with 15 bases in the middle. CDR3: CASSATAGQAYEQYF. CDR3 in DNA: TGTGCCAGCAGCGCGACCGCGGGTCAGGCCTACGAGCAGTACTTC.

J is TRBJ2-7 and V is TRBV28; 10 bases map to TRBD1. In germline, CDR1 is MDHEN, CDR2 SYDVKM. This CDR3 contains 15 residues. V was pared by 6 bases and J by 1 base, with 6 bases of the junction left unmatched. The CDR3 DNA follows: TGTGCCAGCAGCCTCAGACAGGGGGCATCCTACGAGCAGTACTTC. Encoded protein: CASSLRQGASYEQYF. Full variable domain (rest looked up from reference TRBV28 and TRBJ2-7): DVKVTQSSRYLVKRTGEKVFLECVQDMDHENMFWYRQDPGLGLRLIYFSYDVKMKEKGDIPEGYSVSREKKERFSLILESASTNQTSMYLCASSLRQGASYEQYFGPGTRLTVT.

This clone showed up just once. At one boundary the junction diverges from the germline segment, which might be a read error. V gene TRBV5-4 combines with J gene TRBJ1-2; unclear D gene. CDR1 and CDR2 (germline): SGHNT, YYREEE (reference sequence). The CDR3 spans 16 residues. CDR3 sequence: CASSQDPVELDYGYTF. The DNA for the CDR3 is TGCGCCAGCAGCCAAGATCCCGTCGAACTCGACTATGGCTACACCTTC.

The V call is TRBV7-9, the J call TRBJ2-5; no clear D gene. Per the germline V gene, CDR1 is SEHNR and CDR2 is FQNEAQ (reference sequence). The CDR3 contains 14 residues. Trimming left V 1 base short and J 0 bases short, with 6 bases between. CDR3 protein: CASSLDRYQETQYF. The CDR3 region has the DNA TGTGCCAGCAGCTTAGATCGTTACCAAGAGACCCAGTACTTC.

This clone has only a few counts. The chain is built from TRBV11-2 and TRBJ1-5, with D unresolved. V gave up 0 bases and J gave up 7 bases, with 7 bases separating them. CDR1 and CDR2 from the germline V gene are SGHAT and FQNNGV. The CDR3 has 13 amino acids. The CDR3 nucleotides are TGTGCCAGCAGCTTAGATCAACGGCAGCCCCAGCATTTT. It encodes CASSLDQRQPQHF.

The chain joins TRBV7-3 to TRBJ1-6, with 9 bases identical to TRBD1. Germline V gene data show CDR1 as SGHTA and CDR2 as FQGTGA. Trimming removed 6 bases from V and 7 bases from J; junction bases left unmatched: 7. The CDR3 has 15 residues. DNA of the CDR3: TGTGCCAGCAGTCCGGACAGGGGAGAGAATTCACCCCTCCACTTT. Protein sequence: CASSPDRGENSPLHF.

This chain connects TRBV29-1 to TRBJ2-7; 8 positions match TRBD1. The CDR3 is 13 amino acids. The V gene end was trimmed by 1 base and the J gene end by 2 bases; junction bases not matched to a gene: 1. CDR1 and CDR2 (germline): SQVTM, ANQGSEA. Here the CDR3 reads CSVEGDRPYEQYF. Written as DNA, the CDR3 is TGCAGCGTTGAAGGGGACAGGCCCTACGAGCAGTACTTC.

This clone was detected only a few times. The chain combines TRBV9 with TRBJ1-1, with 10 positions matching TRBD1. This CDR3 has 17 amino acids. The J segment lost 1 base and the V segment lost 4 bases, leaving 10 bases of the junction unmatched. Germline-derived CDR1 and CDR2 are SGDLS and YYNGEE. The CDR3 sequence: CASSPLGTGAENTEAFF. The CDR3 nucleotides are TGTGCCAGCAGCCCTCTGGGGACAGGGGCCGAGAACACTGAAGCTTTCTTT.

This sequence joins TRBV27 and TRBJ1-2; D not certain. Germline CDR1 reads MNHEY; CDR2 reads SMNVEV (reference sequence). The CDR3 totals 13 residues. Trimming pared 3 bases from V and 3 bases from J, leaving 8 bases between. CDR3 nucleotide sequence: TGTGCCAGCAGTTTGGGCAGCTACTATGGCTACACCTTC. Protein: CASSLGSYYGYTF.

Only a few counts were recorded for this clone. The chain recombines TRBV9 with TRBJ1-1; 7 bases line up with TRBD1. The trim removed 3 bases at V and 0 bases at J, leaving 2 bases unmatched. Germline assignment: CDR1 SGDLS and CDR2 YYNGEE. The CDR3 contains 14 residues. CDR3 region: CASSETGLNTEAFF. The CDR3 coding sequence is TGTGCCAGCAGCGAGACAGGGCTGAACACTGAAGCTTTCTTT.

Note on this clone: A read error may account for a junction end that differs from germline. The chain employs TRBV7-8 and TRBJ2-1; D assignment may be TRBD1 or TRBD2 (6 bases each). Germline V CDR1 and CDR2: SGHVS, FQNEAQ. CDR3 length equals 15 residues. The CDR3 protein is CASTLRGPIYNEQFF. For the CDR3, the DNA is TGTGCCAGCACCTTACGGGGGCCGATCTACAATGAGCAGTTCTTC.